Below are 20 T cell receptor beta chains sequenced from a single sample in a study of cytomegalovirus exposure and HLA in healthy donors. The PCR employed 60 Vbeta primers together with 13 Jbeta primers. Method: immunoSEQ multiplex PCR; TCRdb's copy keeps in-frame clones and lacks some. Of tens of thousands of clones listed, 60% to 85% are singletons. The source material was PBMCs. These receptors were obtained from a male donor in good health and CMV-seropositive.

The chain uses TRBV28 and TRBJ2-1, with a tentative D call TRBD1 (6 bases). Deletions cut 6 bases from V and 3 bases from J, with 15 bases between. Germline assignment: CDR1 MDHEN and CDR2 SYDVKM. The CDR3 is 15 residues long. CDR3 DNA sequence: TGTGCCAGCAGGACTATGGGACAAGACTACAATGAGCAGTTCTTC. Its protein product is CASRTMGQDYNEQFF.

V usage is TRBV7-9 and J usage is TRBJ2-7; 7 bases are shared with TRBD2. CDR3 length: 14 residues. J gave up 1 base and V 5 bases, and 5 bases lay outside the gene matches. Germline CDR1 is SEHNR and CDR2 is FQNEAQ (reference sequence). In nucleotides, the CDR3 is TGTGCCAGCAGCGAGCGGGGTACTTCCTACGAGCAGTACTTC. It encodes CASSERGTSYEQYF.

Regarding this clone: A junction boundary mismatches the germline segment, possibly from a read error. This chain's CDR3 is CASSTGDTIYF. In nucleotides, the CDR3 is TGTGCCAGTAGTACTGGAGACACCATATATTTT. The chain joins TRBV19 to TRBJ1-3; D remains unclear. The CDR3 length is 11 residues. Germline lookup yields CDR1 LNHDA and CDR2 SQIVND (reference sequence).

The CDR3 DNA sequence: TGTGCCACAACTTACATAGGGGGATATGGCTACACCTTC. Translating gives CATTYIGGYGYTF. This chain joins TRBV6-1 and TRBJ1-2; possible D gene TRBD1, 6 bases. The germline V gene encodes CDR1 MNHNS and CDR2 SASEGT. V lost 10 bases and J 5 bases, leaving 17 bases between the germline ends. CDR3 length: 13 residues.

This clone showed up many times. The V gene is TRBV5-5, the J gene TRBJ2-7, with D tentatively TRBD1 (6 bases). The germline V gene encodes CDR1 SGHKS and CDR2 YYEKEE (reference sequence). The length of the CDR3 is 14 residues. V lost 4 bases to trimming and J lost 2 bases, with 13 bases between them. This chain's CDR3 is CASSIWTAPYEQYF. The CDR3 DNA follows: TGTGCCAGCAGCATTTGGACAGCCCCCTACGAGCAGTACTTC.

The rearrangement joins TRBV19 to TRBJ2-5, with D perhaps TRBD2 (6 bases). The DNA end is a closer match to TRBJ2-7, so the J assignment may be wrong. From germline, CDR1 is LNHDA and CDR2 SQIVND (reference sequence). The length of the CDR3 is 17 residues. The CDR3 nucleotides read TGTGCCAGTAGTATAGATATGGGGACTCGGCCCTCCTACGAGCAGTACTTC. Translation: CASSIDMGTRPSYEQYF.

This clone has a single count. The chain links TRBV11-2 to TRBJ2-6, with 9 nucleotides matching TRBD2. V shed 7 bases and J 0 bases; nucleotides not matched to a gene: 10. Germline assignment: CDR1 SGHAT and CDR2 FQNNGV. The CDR3 is 18 residues long. The DNA of the CDR3 is TGTGCCAGCAATGGGTTAGCGGGGGTCACCTCTGGGGCCAACGTCCTGACTTTC. It translates to CASNGLAGVTSGANVLTF.

This chain connects TRBV28 to TRBJ1-2; D gene uncertain. The germline V gene has CDR1 MDHEN and CDR2 SYDVKM. This CDR3 region has 17 residues. V dropped 0 bases and J dropped 4 bases, with 18 bases sitting between them. CDR3 in DNA: TGTGCCAGCAGTTTATGGGGTCCCACCGGGTTAGGCTATGGCTACACCTTC. Its protein is CASSLWGPTGLGYGYTF.

V usage is TRBV11-1 and J usage is TRBJ2-1; tentatively, D is TRBD2 (6 bases). CDR1 is SGHAT and CDR2 is FQDESV in the germline V gene (reference sequence). The CDR3 runs 14 residues. V dropped 5 bases and J dropped 5 bases, with 13 bases sitting between them. The CDR3 DNA is TGTGCCAGCAGCCGAAGGACGGGAGACAATGAGCAGTTCTTC. This translates into CASSRRTGDNEQFF.

The chain has TRBV9 and TRBJ1-1, with D unclear. The V end lost 3 bases, the J end lost 4 bases, and 13 bases lay between the germline ends. The V gene's germline CDR1 is SGDLS and CDR2 YYNGEE. This CDR3 contains 14 residues. CDR3 nucleotide sequence: TGTGCCAGCAGCGCAACGGTGGTAGCCACTGAAGCTTTCTTT. Protein product: CASSATVVATEAFF.

This clone was picked up a small number of times. This chain uses TRBV6-6 with TRBJ1-5, with TRBD1 identical over 8 bases. The germline V gene has CDR1 MNHNY and CDR2 SVGAGI (reference sequence). Losses at the gene ends were 4 bases for V and 7 bases for J; bases not matched to a gene: 6. This CDR3 comprises 14 residues. The CDR3 region has the DNA TGTGCCAGCAGTTCCTCGGACAGGGCCCAGCCCCAGCATTTT. Its translation: CASSSSDRAQPQHF.

This clone was seen just once. CDR3 protein: CASRVRGTLNTGELFF. In nucleotides, the CDR3 is TGTGCCAGCAGGGTGCGGGGGACGCTAAATACCGGGGAGCTGTTTTTT. This sequence joins TRBV2 and TRBJ2-2; 7 nucleotides match TRBD2. CDR3 length equals 16 residues. V lost 6 bases, J lost 5 bases, and 12 bases stayed unmatched. Germline assignment: CDR1 SNHLY and CDR2 FYNNEI.

This clone has more than one count but fewer than ten. Additional DNA sequences in this sample encode the identical CDR3. The gene calls are TRBV27 and TRBJ1-5; tentative D call: TRBD1 (6 bases). Germline CDR1 is MNHEY and CDR2 is SMNVEV (reference sequence). The CDR3 is 13 amino acids. Trimming took off 5 bases at V and 7 bases at J, with 12 bases between the two ends. The CDR3 bases are TGTGCCAGCAGTGAACAGGGTAGGCAGCCCCAGCATTTT. It translates to CASSEQGRQPQHF.

This CDR3 reads CASSRSGSRYEQYF. As DNA, the CDR3 is TGTGCCAGTAGTAGAAGCGGGAGTCGGTACGAGCAGTACTTC. The gene calls are TRBV19 and TRBJ2-7, with TRBD2 identical over 8 bases. The germline V gene has CDR1 LNHDA and CDR2 SQIVND (reference sequence). The V and J ends lost 4 bases and 4 bases, in that order; junction bases with no gene match: 6. The CDR3 length is 14 residues.

V usage is TRBV7-3 and J usage is TRBJ1-1, with 9 bases lining up with TRBD1. In germline, CDR1 is SGHTA, CDR2 FQGTGA. Germline trimming cut 6 bases from V and 5 bases from J; bases unmatched to any gene: 4. CDR3 length: 13 amino acids. Written as DNA, the CDR3 is TGTGCCAGCAGTCCGACAGGGGGGACTGAAGCTTTCTTT. This sequence encodes CASSPTGGTEAFF.

The chain joins TRBV20-1 to TRBJ1-4; TRBD1 aligns across 7 bases. Germline V CDR1 and CDR2: DFQATT, SNEGSKA (reference sequence). The CDR3 is 11 residues long. The trim removed 2 bases at V and 12 bases at J, leaving 3 bases unmatched. CDR3 in DNA: TGCAGTGCTAGATGGACAGGACAACTGTTTTTT. It is translated as CSARWTGQLFF.

The J gene is TRBJ2-5, the V gene TRBV29-1; D is perhaps TRBD1 (7 bases). The end of the DNA is better explained by TRBJ2-7, so the J call may be wrong. Germline values: CDR1 SQVTM, CDR2 ANQGSEA. This CDR3 is 14 amino acids long. CDR3 loop: CSVGGRGRDDEQYF. CDR3 in DNA: TGCAGCGTTGGGGGTAGGGGGCGGGACGACGAGCAGTACTTC.

The V and J genes are TRBV2 and TRBJ2-2, with TRBD1 matching over 9 bases. Germline CDR1 and CDR2: SNHLY and FYNNEI. V was pared by 7 bases and J by 7 bases, with 7 bases of the junction left unmatched. This CDR3 is built from 14 residues. CDR3 sequence reads: CASTPGQGYGELFF. CDR3 nucleotides: TGTGCCAGCACCCCGGGACAGGGTTACGGGGAGCTGTTTTTT.

The genes are TRBV4-3 and TRBJ1-5, with 10 bases lining up with TRBD1. The CDR3 is made up of 15 amino acids. V lost 8 bases and J lost 2; bases outside the gene matches: 6. Germline-derived CDR1 and CDR2 are LGHNA and YSLEER. The CDR3 DNA sequence: TGCGCCAGCGGCTACGGGACAGGGGGCAATCAGCCCCAGCATTTT. It specifies CASGYGTGGNQPQHF.

In DNA, the CDR3 is TGTGCCAGCAGTTTAAGGGGGGGGGACTACAATGAGCAGTTCTTC. Encoded protein: CASSLRGGDYNEQFF. V is TRBV27 and J is TRBJ2-1, with a possible D match to TRBD2 (7 bases). The CDR3 runs to 15 residues. The germline gives CDR1 MNHEY, CDR2 SMNVEV (reference sequence). The germline V and J ends were trimmed by 2 bases and 3 bases, with 11 bases remaining between them.